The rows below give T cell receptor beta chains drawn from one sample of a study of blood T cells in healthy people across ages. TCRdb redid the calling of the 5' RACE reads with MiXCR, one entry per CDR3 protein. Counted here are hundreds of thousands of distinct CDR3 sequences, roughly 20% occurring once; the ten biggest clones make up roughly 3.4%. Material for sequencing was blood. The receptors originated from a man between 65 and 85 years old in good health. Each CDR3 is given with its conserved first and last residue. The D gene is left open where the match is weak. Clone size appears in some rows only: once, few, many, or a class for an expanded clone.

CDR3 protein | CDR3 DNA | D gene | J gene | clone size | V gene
CSIAGGQGSYEQYF | TGCAGCATCGCCGGGGGACAAGGATCCTACGAGCAGTACTTC | - | TRBJ2-7 | many | TRBV29-1
CASSLALSTGQEKLFF | TGCGCCAGCAGCTTGGCCCTATCGACAGGGCAGGAAAAACTGTTTTTT | TRBD1 | TRBJ1-4 | - | TRBV5-1
CASSLYSGNTEAFF | TGCGCCAGCAGCTTGTATTCGGGAAACACTGAAGCTTTCTTT | - | TRBJ1-1 | - | TRBV5-1
CASSTDGPSYNEQFF | TGTGCCAGCAGCACCGACGGACCCTCCTACAATGAGCAGTTCTTC | - | TRBJ2-1 | - | TRBV28
CASANEQFF | TGTGCCAGCGCCAATGAGCAGTTCTTC | - | TRBJ2-1 | few | TRBV6-6
CASSPLLPGHRYDYEQYF | TGTGCCAGCAGTCCGCTCTTACCGGGACACCGGTATGACTACGAGCAGTACTTC | - | TRBJ2-7 | - | TRBV12-3/TRBV12-4
CASSRGTVTYEQYF | TGTGCCAGCAGCCGCGGGACTGTCACCTACGAGCAGTACTTC | - | TRBJ2-7 | - | TRBV3-1
CASTTAPSLTDTQYF | TGCGCCAGCACAACGGCGCCCTCCCTCACAGATACGCAGTATTTT | - | TRBJ2-3 | few | TRBV5-1
CASTLGDTQYF | TGTGCCAGCACCCTAGGAGATACGCAGTATTTT | - | TRBJ2-3 | few | TRBV11-2
CASSQVPSVNYGYTF | TGTGCCAGCAGCCAAGTTCCCAGCGTTAACTATGGCTACACCTTC | - | TRBJ1-2 | - | TRBV14
CASSYSPSTQLSTGELFF | TGTGCCAGCAGTTACTCCCCCTCGACCCAACTTTCCACCGGGGAGCTGTTTTTT | - | TRBJ2-2 | - | TRBV6-5
CASSLTRTGVETQYF | TGTGCCAGCAGCTTAACGAGGACAGGGGTAGAGACCCAGTACTTC | TRBD1 | TRBJ2-5 | few | TRBV7-3
CASSYRGDRYNEQFF | TGTGCCAGCAGTTACCGGGGGGACAGATACAATGAGCAGTTCTTC | - | TRBJ2-1 | few | TRBV6-6
CASSPPTDRGEKLFF | TGTGCCAGCTCACCACCCACCGACAGGGGTGAAAAACTGTTTTTT | TRBD1 | TRBJ1-4 | many | TRBV18
CASSLQSRNGYTF | TGTGCCAGCAGCTTACAGTCCAGGAATGGCTACACCTTC | - | TRBJ1-2 | once | TRBV7-9
CSASRQGVEQYF | TGCAGTGCTAGCCGACAGGGAGTCGAGCAGTACTTC | TRBD1 | TRBJ2-7 | - | TRBV20-1
CASSWELASPYEQYF | TGTGCCAGCAGCTGGGAGCTAGCGAGTCCCTACGAGCAGTACTTC | - | TRBJ2-7 | few | TRBV4-2
CASSQEQIAKNIQYF | TGTGCCAGCAGCCAAGAGCAGATAGCCAAAAACATTCAGTACTTC | - | TRBJ2-4 | many | TRBV3-1
CASSQGQASDTQYF | TGCGCCAGCAGCCAGGGACAGGCATCAGATACGCAGTATTTT | TRBD1 | TRBJ2-3 | - | TRBV4-1
CASSRWGGETQYF | TGTGCCAGCAGCCGATGGGGGGGAGAGACCCAGTACTTC | TRBD2 | TRBJ2-5 | few | TRBV28
CSARAARDFQETQYF | TGCAGTGCTAGAGCTGCCAGAGACTTCCAAGAGACCCAGTACTTC | - | TRBJ2-5 | few | TRBV20-1
CASSYSSSGKTQYF | TGTGCCAGCAGTTACTCGAGTTCAGGAAAGACCCAGTACTTC | - | TRBJ2-5 | few | TRBV6-5
CSARPTSGSSYEQYF | TGCAGTGCTAGACCGACTAGCGGTAGCTCCTACGAGCAGTACTTC | TRBD2 | TRBJ2-7 | few | TRBV20-1
CASSQGGVGLAGLGSYNEQFF | TGTGCCAGCAGCCAAGGAGGTGTGGGACTAGCGGGATTGGGCTCCTACAATGAGCAGTTCTTC | TRBD2 | TRBJ2-1 | many | TRBV3-1
CASSDIGQSVVPQYF | TGTGCCAGCAGTGATATTGGACAGAGCGTGGTCCCCCAGTACTTC | - | TRBJ2-5 | - | TRBV6-1
CASSLRPGQPDNEQFF | TGTGCCAGCAGCTTACGGCCGGGACAGCCAGACAATGAGCAGTTCTTC | TRBD1 | TRBJ2-1 | many | TRBV7-3
CAISEGGAQETQYF | TGTGCCATCAGTGAAGGGGGGGCCCAAGAGACCCAGTACTTC | - | TRBJ2-5 | - | TRBV10-3
CASSFKHEQYF | TGTGCCAGCAGTTTCAAGCACGAGCAGTACTTC | - | TRBJ2-7 | - | TRBV12-3/TRBV12-4
CASNPGLAPVQETQYF | TGTGCCAGCAACCCGGGACTAGCCCCAGTTCAAGAGACCCAGTACTTC | TRBD2 | TRBJ2-5 | few | TRBV6-2/TRBV6-3
CASSTPGGLRNTIYF | TGTGCCAGCAGCACACCAGGGGGCCTTCGAAACACCATATATTTT | TRBD1 | TRBJ1-3 | few | TRBV6-2/TRBV6-3
CASAGTTNTGELFF | TGTGCCAGCGCCGGGACAACGAACACCGGGGAGCTGTTTTTT | - | TRBJ2-2 | - | TRBV19
CSATRPGLFQETQYF | TGCAGTGCTACCAGACCGGGACTCTTCCAAGAGACCCAGTACTTC | - | TRBJ2-5 | few | TRBV20-1
CSAGTFGEGYEQYF | TGCAGTGCCGGGACATTTGGGGAGGGCTACGAGCAGTACTTC | - | TRBJ2-7 | - | TRBV20-1
CAISETSGDEETQYF | TGTGCCATCAGTGAGACTAGCGGAGACGAAGAGACCCAGTACTTC | TRBD2 | TRBJ2-5 | few | TRBV10-3
CSACPGTGNTEAFF | TGCAGCGCCTGTCCCGGGACAGGGAACACTGAAGCTTTCTTT | TRBD1 | TRBJ1-1 | - | TRBV29-1
CASSLVGTDTEAFF | TGTGCCAGCAGCTTGGTTGGGACAGACACTGAAGCTTTCTTT | TRBD1 | TRBJ1-1 | many | TRBV5-5
CASSLGVGDTEAFF | TGTGCCAGCAGTTTAGGGGTGGGGGACACTGAAGCTTTCTTT | - | TRBJ1-1 | - | TRBV12-3/TRBV12-4
CAWSVRIRGETQYF | TGTGCCTGGAGTGTACGGATACGGGGGGAGACCCAGTACTTC | - | TRBJ2-5 | - | TRBV30
CASSTQTGGGTEAFF | TGTGCCAGCAGTACCCAGACAGGGGGAGGAACTGAAGCTTTCTTT | TRBD1 | TRBJ1-1 | few | TRBV6-1
CSVAPGGEQFF | TGCAGCGTTGCGCCCGGAGGGGAGCAGTTCTTC | - | TRBJ2-1 | few | TRBV29-1
CASSPAPSGGQETQYF | TGCGCCAGCAGCCCGGCCCCTTCGGGGGGTCAAGAGACCCAGTACTTC | TRBD2 | TRBJ2-5 | - | TRBV5-1
CASSPTRQGETQYF | TGTGCCAGCTCACCGACTAGACAGGGAGAGACCCAGTACTTC | - | TRBJ2-5 | - | TRBV18
CASSSLAGIDEQYF | TGTGCCAGCAGCTCGCTAGCGGGAATCGACGAGCAGTACTTC | TRBD2 | TRBJ2-7 | once | TRBV7-2
CASSPSASGVTYEQYF | TGTGCCAGCAGCCCCAGTGCTAGCGGGGTTACCTACGAGCAGTACTTC | TRBD2 | TRBJ2-7 | - | TRBV9
CASSPFFDTQYF | TGTGCCAGCAGCCCATTCTTTGATACGCAGTATTTT | - | TRBJ2-3 | - | TRBV11-2
CASSLVARDPYEQYF | TGTGCCAGCAGCTTAGTTGCGCGGGACCCCTACGAGCAGTACTTC | - | TRBJ2-7 | - | TRBV7-2
CASSPLGLAGDEQFF | TGTGCCAGCAGTCCACTAGGTTTAGCGGGAGATGAGCAGTTCTTC | TRBD2 | TRBJ2-1 | - | TRBV12-3/TRBV12-4
CATSPRGSYNEQFF | TGTGCCACCAGCCCCAGGGGGTCCTACAATGAGCAGTTCTTC | TRBD1 | TRBJ2-1 | few | TRBV24-1
CASSHGERNEQFF | TGTGCCAGCAGCCACGGCGAACGGAATGAGCAGTTCTTC | - | TRBJ2-1 | - | TRBV3-1
CASSSELAGGQLF | TGTGCCAGCAGTTCCGAACTAGCGGGAGGTCAGCTCTTT | TRBD2 | TRBJ2-3 | - | TRBV2
CASSTPTGFAEAFF | TGTGCCAGTAGTACCCCAACAGGGTTCGCTGAAGCTTTCTTT | - | TRBJ1-1 | - | TRBV19
CASSLYQGNEQFF | TGTGCCAGCAGCTTGTATCAGGGAAATGAGCAGTTCTTC | - | TRBJ2-1 | few | TRBV5-8
CASSWGGQGGTEAFF | TGTGCCAGCAGCTGGGGCGGGCAGGGAGGCACTGAAGCTTTCTTT | - | TRBJ1-1 | - | TRBV5-4
CASSTIPSGGSSYEQYF | TGTGCCAGCAGTACGATCCCCTCCGGCGGGAGCTCCTACGAGCAGTACTTC | TRBD2 | TRBJ2-7 | - | TRBV12-3/TRBV12-4
CSASRGRAETQYF | TGCAGTGCTAGCAGGGGGCGCGCGGAGACCCAGTACTTC | TRBD1 | TRBJ2-5 | - | TRBV20-1
CATSRDLFRRGNGANVLTF | TGTGCCACCAGCAGAGATCTTTTTCGACGGGGGAATGGGGCCAACGTCCTGACTTTC | - | TRBJ2-6 | few | TRBV15
CASFPGGAVTGELFF | TGCGCCAGCTTCCCAGGGGGCGCGGTCACCGGGGAGCTGTTTTTT | TRBD1 | TRBJ2-2 | few | TRBV5-1
CASSLEGLETPFF | TGCGCCAGCAGCTTGGAGGGACTGGAAACCCCTTTCTTT | - | TRBJ1-1 | few | TRBV5-1
CSARVDSGMSNKQFF | TGCAGTGCTAGAGTCGATAGCGGGATGAGCAATAAGCAGTTCTTC | TRBD2 | TRBJ2-1 | - | TRBV20-1